Below, 14 T cell receptor beta chains from the same sample are listed, as sequenced in a study of CD8+ T cells in alopecia areata. Sequencing used cDNA as its template, made by extracting RNA and reverse transcribing it. Measured with immunoSEQ multiplex PCR; TCRdb has only the in-frame clones, and not every one. The data contain fewer than 250,000 clones, roughly two fifths of them seen just once; the ten biggest clones take up around 0.48%. Treatment specified: oral pan-JAK inhibitor, 5-10 mg twice daily. The sample here was CD4+ T cells sorted from blood, taken at approximately week 30, from a patient treated with tofacitinib. These receptors originate from a human donor with alopecia areata.

In this sample, this clone turned up a few times. The chain recombines TRBV19 with TRBJ1-5, with a weak D call TRBD1 (6 bases). The V gene's germline CDR1 is LNHDA and CDR2 SQIVND (reference sequence). V dropped 5 bases and J dropped 3 bases, with 14 bases sitting between them. The CDR3 is made up of 15 amino acids. The CDR3 protein is CASSPIRDTNQPQHF. CDR3 nucleotides: TGTGCCAGTAGTCCTATCCGGGACACCAATCAGCCCCAGCATTTT.

The chain uses TRBV9 and TRBJ1-2; possibly TRBD1 for D (5 bases). V lost 0 bases to trimming and J lost 1 base, with 13 bases between them. This CDR3 has 16 amino acids. The germline CDR1 and CDR2 sequences are SGDLS and YYNGEE. The CDR3 loop is CASSVVDSLFNYGYTF. The CDR3 DNA is TGTGCCAGCAGCGTAGTTGACAGCCTTTTTAACTATGGCTACACCTTC.

The chain recombines TRBV28 with TRBJ2-7; 8 bases are a match to TRBD1. The CDR3 runs to 14 residues. Trimming cost V 6 bases and J 1 base; bases outside gene matches: 5. Germline values: CDR1 MDHEN, CDR2 SYDVKM. CDR3 nucleotides: TGTGCCAGCAGGGGGACAGGATCGTCCTACGAGCAGTACTTC. Translating it yields CASRGTGSSYEQYF.

This rearrangement joins TRBV2 to TRBJ1-6; D call uncertain. The CDR3 is 16 residues long. Per germline, CDR1 SNHLY and CDR2 FYNNEI. The V end lost 7 bases, the J end lost 6 bases, and 19 bases lay between the germline ends. CDR3 residues: CASKAGSAGLNSPLHF. CDR3 DNA: TGTGCCAGCAAGGCTGGCAGCGCGGGCCTTAATTCACCCCTCCACTTT.

The chain has TRBV2 and TRBJ2-7; 12 bases match TRBD1. After removal of 9 bases from V and 6 bases from J, the junction contained 6 bases not matched to a gene. Germline V gene data show CDR1 as SNHLY and CDR2 as FYNNEI. The CDR3 loop spans 13 amino acids. DNA of the CDR3: TGTGCCAGTCGGGGACAGGGGGCCGGCGAGCAGTACTTC. Translating it yields CASRGQGAGEQYF.

This rearrangement joins TRBV9 to TRBJ2-1; 7 nucleotides match TRBD1. Germline values: CDR1 SGDLS, CDR2 YYNGEE. The junction had 12 bases not matched to a gene; V was cut back by 3 bases and J by 6 bases. There are 16 residues in the CDR3. The CDR3 coding sequence is TGTGCCAGCAGCGCAACACCGACAGGGATTAGCAATGAGCAGTTCTTC. It codes for CASSATPTGISNEQFF.

This clone was observed at least ten times. The V and J genes are TRBV5-1 and TRBJ1-1; D perhaps matches TRBD1 (5 bases). Trimming stripped 4 bases from V and 3 bases from J, with 13 bases between. The germline V gene has CDR1 SGHRS and CDR2 YFSETQ. The length of the CDR3 is 14 residues. CDR3 amino acids: CASSPRGSDTEAFF. The CDR3 nucleotides are TGCGCCAGCAGCCCTCGGGGCAGCGACACTGAAGCTTTCTTT.

This clone was seen only a few times. This chain links TRBV7-2 with TRBJ2-1, with 8 bases matching TRBD2. Germline values: CDR1 SGHTA, CDR2 FQGNSA. There are 15 residues in the CDR3. V shed 4 bases, J shed 9 bases, and the junction held 11 bases outside the gene matches. For the CDR3, the DNA is TGTGCCAGCAGCTGGGCCGGGACTAGTACCGTTGAGCAGTTCTTC. Its protein product is CASSWAGTSTVEQFF.

This sequence joins TRBV4-1 and TRBJ1-5; maybe TRBD1 (5 bases). This CDR3 has 15 residues. CDR1 MGHRA and CDR2 YSYEKL come from the germline V gene. The V end was cut by 3 bases, the J end by 4 bases, with 13 bases between. The CDR3 DNA follows: TGCGCCAGCAGCCACATAGGGGTTGGGAATCAGCCCCAGCATTTT. Amino acid sequence: CASSHIGVGNQPQHF.

This chain uses TRBV10-3 with TRBJ2-7, with D possibly being TRBD1 (5 bases). Germline assignment: CDR1 ENHRY and CDR2 SYGVKD. The V gene lost 0 bases and the J gene lost 7 bases, with 16 bases spanning the gap. This CDR3 contains 15 residues. For the CDR3, the DNA is TGTGCCATCAGTGAGTCGCGGCAGGGTCCGAAGGAGCAGTACTTC. Translated: CAISESRQGPKEQYF.

The rearrangement uses TRBV7-2 and TRBJ2-7; D may be TRBD1 (6 bases). This CDR3 comprises 16 residues. Deletions cut 5 bases from V and 4 bases from J, with 21 bases between. CDR1 is SGHTA, CDR2 FQGNSA, per germline. The CDR3 reads CASSPPPPTGGYEQYF. The CDR3 DNA reads TGTGCCAGCAGCCCCCCCCCGCCGACAGGAGGATACGAGCAGTACTTC. The variable domain in full, completed from reference TRBV7-2 and TRBJ2-7, reads GAGVSQSPSNKVTEKGKDVELRCDPISGHTALYWYRQSLGQGLEFLIYFQGNSAPDKSGLPSDRFSAERTGGSVSTLTIQRTQQEDSAVYLCASSPPPPTGGYEQYFGPGTRLTVT.

The CDR3 loop reads CASSRDRGAESYEQYF. CDR3 coding DNA: TGCGCCAGCAGCCGGGACAGGGGCGCGGAATCCTACGAGCAGTACTTC. This chain connects TRBV5-1 to TRBJ2-7; 10 bases map to TRBD1. This CDR3 has 16 amino acids. V gave up 4 bases and J gave up 1 base; unmatched junction bases: 8. Germline CDR1 is SGHRS and CDR2 is YFSETQ.

This chain uses TRBV9 with TRBJ2-2, with D possibly being TRBD1 (6 bases). This CDR3 is built from 15 residues. V lost 4 bases and J 6 bases, leaving 16 bases between the germline ends. Germline-derived CDR1 and CDR2 are SGDLS and YYNGEE. The CDR3 DNA sequence: TGTGCCAGCAGCTCAGGGGATAGGATCGCCGGGGAGCTGTTTTTT. Protein sequence: CASSSGDRIAGELFF.

The sample holds a few counts of this clone. This rearrangement joins TRBV2 to TRBJ2-7; D gene unclear. Trimming stripped 4 bases from V and 3 bases from J, with 13 bases between. The CDR3 is 14 amino acids. In germline, CDR1 is SNHLY, CDR2 FYNNEI. The CDR3 loop reads CASSVPMGYYEQYF. The CDR3 region has the DNA TGTGCCAGCAGTGTCCCCATGGGGTACTACGAGCAGTACTTC.